This TCR beta chain stems from a study of blood T cell repertoires in COVID-19 (dated by TCRdb to 2018 to 2020). Turning to the overall study: Samples from collaborators originated in the United States, Italy and Spain and spanned both the acute and convalescent phases of COVID-19. Where available, HLA class I and class II types were obtained from metadata supplied by the sample provider rather than from assay-based typing. The material from the prospective study consisted of cDNA or gDNA derived from T cells, B-cell-depleted T cells, or PBMCs. The repertoires were released in a freely available public database meant as a resource for research on the immune response to SARS-CoV-2. The samples were drawn from the first 160 participants of the ongoing ImmuneRACE study and from 1,254 subjects provided by 6 global collaborators. The sample metadata nearly always contained a de-identified subject ID, COVID-19 status, age in years and sex. Subjects who had been exposed to COVID-19, were actively infected with it, or had recovered from it provided the deeply sampled blood TCRbeta repertoires that made up the dataset.

Each collaborating institution followed its own protocols to collect whole blood in K2EDTA tubes. For TCRbeta analysis, collaborators shipped samples in one of three forms: frozen whole blood, isolated PBMCs, or DNA extracted from either of those sample types. Points the paper makes about the study in general: Clinical and demographic metadata were provided uncurated, with the amount varying by source and participant.

TCRbeta CDR3 regions were amplified from genomic DNA by means of the immunoSEQ Assay, a bias-controlled multiplex PCR. As for the original processing: The number of nucleated cells in each sample was estimated from the amplification of reference gene primers within the assay. Sequence reads were collapsed and filtered to measure the absolute abundance of every unique TCRbeta CDR3 rearrangement. Productive Simpson clonality was computed per sample as the square root of Simpson's diversity index over productive rearrangements. TCRdb retrieved this table from immuneACCESS and kept in-frame rearrangements only. Not all clones are present; in checked studies, unresolved V genes account for under half, and no reason is known for the remainder. V and J calls plus clone size are reproduced from that table; the DNA served to infer D and trimming. Here the sample has roughly 230,000 clones; around 85% occur a single time. The ten largest account for about 8% of the sample.

Counted from cysteine to phenylalanine, this CDR3 has 17 amino acids. Of all the DNA, just the CDR3 is kept, 51 bases in frame from base 1. For CDR1 and CDR2, the germline V gene lists KGHSH and LQKENI. At the junction V is shortened by 2 bases and J by 2 bases; bases outside the gene matches: 8. For this clone: Its antigen target is currently unknown. Per-nucleotide qualities are absent, and no much larger clonotype sits a single base away.

The sequence came from a woman older than 75 with acute or convalescent COVID-19. The chain joins TRBV18 to TRBJ1-2, and 10 bases in between align with TRBD1. Sequenced input: peripheral blood. In nucleotides, the sequence is TGTGCCAGCTCACCAGGGACAGGGGAAGTCGGGAACTATGGCTACACCTTC. Its translation reads: CASSPGTGEVGNYGYTF.